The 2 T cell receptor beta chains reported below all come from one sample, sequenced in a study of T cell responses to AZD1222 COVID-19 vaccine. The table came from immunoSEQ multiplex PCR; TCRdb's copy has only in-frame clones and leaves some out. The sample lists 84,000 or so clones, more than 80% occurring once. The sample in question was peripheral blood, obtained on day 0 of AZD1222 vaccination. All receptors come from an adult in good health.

Written as DNA, the CDR3 is TGTGCCAGCAGCCGACAGAACTATGGCTACACCTTC. Its protein is CASSRQNYGYTF. V usage is TRBV28 and J usage is TRBJ1-2, with a possible D match to TRBD1 (5 bases). The germline CDR1 and CDR2 sequences are MDHEN and SYDVKM. This CDR3 has 12 residues. The ends were cut back, 6 bases at V and 2 bases at J, with 7 bases in the middle.

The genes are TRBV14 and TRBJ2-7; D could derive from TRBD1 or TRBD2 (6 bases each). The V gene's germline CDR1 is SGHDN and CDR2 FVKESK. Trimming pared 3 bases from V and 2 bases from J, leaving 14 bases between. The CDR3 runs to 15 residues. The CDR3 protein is CASSHARGPTYEQYF. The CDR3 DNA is TGTGCCAGCAGCCACGCCCGGGGGCCCACCTACGAGCAGTACTTC.